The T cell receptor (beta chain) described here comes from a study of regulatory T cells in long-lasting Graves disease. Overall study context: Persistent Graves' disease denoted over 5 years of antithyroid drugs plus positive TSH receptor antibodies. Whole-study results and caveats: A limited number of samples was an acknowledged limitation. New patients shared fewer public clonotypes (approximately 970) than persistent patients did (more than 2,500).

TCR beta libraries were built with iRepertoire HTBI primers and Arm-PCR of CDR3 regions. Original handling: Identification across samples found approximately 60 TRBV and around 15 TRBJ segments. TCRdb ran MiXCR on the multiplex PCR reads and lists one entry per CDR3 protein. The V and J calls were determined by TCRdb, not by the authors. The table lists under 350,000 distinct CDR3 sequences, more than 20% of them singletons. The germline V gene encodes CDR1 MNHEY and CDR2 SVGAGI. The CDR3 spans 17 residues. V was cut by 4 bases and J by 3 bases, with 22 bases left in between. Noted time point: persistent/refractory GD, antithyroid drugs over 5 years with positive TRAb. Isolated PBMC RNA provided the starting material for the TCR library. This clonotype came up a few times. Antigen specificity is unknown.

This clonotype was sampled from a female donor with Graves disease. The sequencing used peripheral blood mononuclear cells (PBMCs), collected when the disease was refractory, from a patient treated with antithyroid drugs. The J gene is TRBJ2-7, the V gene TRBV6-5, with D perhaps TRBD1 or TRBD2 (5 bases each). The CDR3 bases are TGTGCCAGCAGTTCGGTTATCCAGGGAGCGTGGTTCTACGAGCAGTACTTC. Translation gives CASSSVIQGAWFYEQYF.